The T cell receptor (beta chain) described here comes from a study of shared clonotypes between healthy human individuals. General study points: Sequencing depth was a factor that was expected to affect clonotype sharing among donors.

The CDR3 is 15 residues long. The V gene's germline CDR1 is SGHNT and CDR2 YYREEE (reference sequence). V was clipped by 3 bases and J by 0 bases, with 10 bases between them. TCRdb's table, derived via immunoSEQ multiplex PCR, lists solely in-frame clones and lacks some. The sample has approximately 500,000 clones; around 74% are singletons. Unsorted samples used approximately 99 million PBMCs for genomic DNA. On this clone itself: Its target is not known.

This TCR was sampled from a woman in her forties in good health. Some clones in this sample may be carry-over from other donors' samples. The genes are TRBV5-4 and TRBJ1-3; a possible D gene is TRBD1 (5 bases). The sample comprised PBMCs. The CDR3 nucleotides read TGTGCCAGCAGCTGGGGCTCGAACTCTGGAAACACCATATATTTT. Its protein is CASSWGSNSGNTIYF.